This T cell receptor (beta chain) was retrieved from a study of T cell repertoires in cytomegalovirus infection. Study-level information: Peptides in the study included HLA-C-restricted and HLA-B-restricted CMV epitopes. Through public TCR beta signatures, both CMV infection and matching HLA type were indicated.

This clonotype was seen only a few times. Its antigen is unknown. Study-wide results and caveats: Carriers of CMV plus the relevant HLA were identified by cumulative public TCR beta family frequency. HLA-C-restricted CMV-specific TCR beta clonotypes prevailed in the ex vivo response.

The CDR3 is made up of 12 amino acids. Germline CDR1 is LNHDA and CDR2 is SQIVND (reference sequence). Trimming pared 8 bases from V and 1 base from J, leaving 8 bases between. From the reads, TCRdb called clonotypes with MiXCR, one entry per CDR3 protein. The profile covers about 480,000 distinct CDR3 sequences, with roughly 34% appearing a single time and roughly 16% taken by the ten largest. Sequenced material: cultured PBMCs, taken from culture after CMV antigen stimulation. This sequence originates from a human donor in good health (CMV status not recorded). Some clones in this sample may be carry-over from other donors' samples. The chain uses TRBV19 and TRBJ1-1; D is unresolved. The CDR3 spells CASGLWNTEAFF. Written as DNA, the CDR3 is TGTGCCAGTGGACTTTGGAACACTGAAGCTTTCTTT.